This T cell receptor (beta chain) emerged from a study of T cells after yellow fever vaccination. Study-level points and caveats: Only a small proportion of the clonotypes turned up in both the CD4 and the CD8 compartments, likely arising from convergent recombination.

A process of 5'RACE template switching, which added a universal primer site and UMIs, was used to make TCR cDNA. TCRdb fed the 5' RACE reads into MiXCR, producing one record per CDR3 protein. The sample carries about 320,000 distinct CDR3 sequences, around a tenth recorded once. The sample holds a few counts of this clonotype. Antigen specificity is unknown. CDR3 length: 17 residues. V trimming: 6 bases; J trimming: 2 bases; junction bases outside the gene matches: 13. This sequence was found in a man younger than 30 who received the YFV17D yellow fever vaccine. V and J are TRBV12-3 or TRBV12-4 and TRBJ2-5; TRBD2 matches 9 bases. The sequences come from CD4+ T cells sorted from PBMCs, collected 45 days after the yellow fever booster vaccination. For the CDR3, the DNA is TGTGCCAGCAGCCCTACCAAACTAGCGGGTCTTCAAGAGACCCAGTACTTC. Its protein product is CASSPTKLAGLQETQYF.